This TCR beta chain was observed in a study of multiple sclerosis patients with progressive multifocal leukoencephalopathy. The CDR3 consists of 14 residues. The germline gives CDR1 MNHEY, CDR2 SMNVEV (reference sequence). Trimming shortened V by 5 bases and J by 4 bases, and 14 bases separated the two germline ends. General study results and limits: The findings' link to JC virus versus immunocompromise remained uncertain. PML-onset expanded TRB clones were detectable before and during natalizumab therapy.

Time point noted: roughly 6 months of natalizumab therapy. A word on this clone: What it recognizes is unknown.

Assay: immunoSEQ multiplex PCR; the TCRdb copy retains only in-frame clones and omits some. The table records 25,000 to 35,000 clones, 89% of them present only once. The material sequenced was PBMCs, taken from a patient treated with natalizumab. The source of this sequence is a human donor with multiple sclerosis. The chain combines TRBV27 with TRBJ1-2, with no clear D. The CDR3 spells CASSLAYGSYGYTF. The CDR3 bases are TGTGCCAGCAGTCTTGCGTATGGTTCCTATGGCTACACCTTC.